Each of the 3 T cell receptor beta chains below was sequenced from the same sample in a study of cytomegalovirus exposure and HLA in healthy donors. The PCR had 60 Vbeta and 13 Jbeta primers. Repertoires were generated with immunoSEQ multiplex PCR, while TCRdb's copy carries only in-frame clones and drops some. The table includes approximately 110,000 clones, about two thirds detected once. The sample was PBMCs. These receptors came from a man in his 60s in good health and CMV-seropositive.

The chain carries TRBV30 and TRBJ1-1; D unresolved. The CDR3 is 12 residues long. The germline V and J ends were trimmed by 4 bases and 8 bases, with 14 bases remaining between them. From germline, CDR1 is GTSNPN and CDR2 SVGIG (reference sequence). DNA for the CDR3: TGTGCCTGGACCTATACCCTCAGGGAAGCTTTCTTT. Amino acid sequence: CAWTYTLREAFF.

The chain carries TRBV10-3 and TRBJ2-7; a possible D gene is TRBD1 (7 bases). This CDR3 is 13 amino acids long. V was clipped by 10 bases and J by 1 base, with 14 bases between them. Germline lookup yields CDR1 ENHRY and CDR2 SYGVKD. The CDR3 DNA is TGTGCCACCTCGACAGGGAGGTCCTACGAGCAGTACTTC. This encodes CATSTGRSYEQYF.

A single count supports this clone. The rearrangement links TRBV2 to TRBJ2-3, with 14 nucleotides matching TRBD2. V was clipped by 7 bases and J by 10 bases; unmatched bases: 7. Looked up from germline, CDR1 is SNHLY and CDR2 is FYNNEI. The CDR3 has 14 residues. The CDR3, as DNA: TGTGCCAGCACCGTGACTAGCGGGGGGGTTGCGCAGTATTTT. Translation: CASTVTSGGVAQYF. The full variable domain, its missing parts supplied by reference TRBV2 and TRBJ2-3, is EPEVTQTPSHQVTQMGQEVILRCVPISNHLYFYWYRQILGQKVEFLVSFYNNEISEKSEIFDDQFSVERPDGSNFTLKIRSTKLEDSAMYFCASTVTSGGVAQYFGPGTRLTVL.